This T cell receptor beta chain was retrieved from a study of T cell changes during pregnancy in multiple sclerosis. Produced via immunoSEQ multiplex PCR; TCRdb's table is partial and in-frame only. The table includes about 41,000 clones, roughly nine tenths detected once. V was pared by 5 bases and J by 4 bases, with 7 bases of the junction left unmatched. The CDR3 is made up of 14 amino acids. Germline V CDR1 and CDR2: KGHSH, LQKENI. Specimen: CD4+ T cells from peripheral blood mononuclear cells, collected in the first trimester of pregnancy. This TCR came from a female donor with multiple sclerosis, enrolled in a pregnancy study. The J gene is TRBJ2-7, the V gene TRBV18; 8 bases align to TRBD2. DNA of the CDR3: TGTGCCAGCTCAAGCGGGGCTAGCGGGTACGAGCAGTACTTC. As protein: CASSSGASGYEQYF.